This T cell receptor (beta chain) is from a study of CD8 T cells in Susac syndrome. It was with random hexamers that 0.5 to 1 ug RNA was reverse transcribed. Amplification of TCR beta CDR3 was carried out by immunoSEQ multiplex PCR, which covered 54 Vbeta and 13 Jbeta segments. Each CDR3 protein is one row after TCRdb ran MiXCR on the immunoSEQ multiplex PCR reads. The table records around 280,000 distinct CDR3 sequences, more than 75% of them present only once. Sequencing of TCR beta was performed on blood CD8+ T cells and on blood CD4+ T cells. CDR1 MNHEY and CDR2 SMNVEV come from the germline V gene (reference sequence). This CDR3 spans 13 amino acids. Trimming removed 5 bases from V and 6 bases from J, with 10 bases in between.

The receptor was derived from a human donor with multiple sclerosis. The chain combines TRBV27 with TRBJ1-4; no definite D call. The sequencing input was CD8+ T cells from PBMCs. The CDR3 DNA follows: TGTGCCAGCAGTATACAGCCCTATGAAAAACTGTTTTTT. It translates to CASSIQPYEKLFF.